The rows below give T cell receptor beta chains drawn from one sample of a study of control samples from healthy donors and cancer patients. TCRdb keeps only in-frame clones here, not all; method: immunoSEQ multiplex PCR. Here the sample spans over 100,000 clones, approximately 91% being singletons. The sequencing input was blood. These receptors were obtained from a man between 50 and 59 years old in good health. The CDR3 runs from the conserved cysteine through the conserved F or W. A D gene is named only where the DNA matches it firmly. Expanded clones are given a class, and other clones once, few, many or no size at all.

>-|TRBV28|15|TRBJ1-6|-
TGTGCCAGCAGGCTCGGGGGCGTCAACTCTGGACCCCTCCACTTT
CASRLGGVNSGPLHF
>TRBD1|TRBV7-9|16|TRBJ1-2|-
TGTGCCAGCAGCCGACTCCCCGGGACAGGGGACTATGGCTACACCTTC
CASSRLPGTGDYGYTF
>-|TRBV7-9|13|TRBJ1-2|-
TGTGCCAGCAACCCGGACTTAACCTATGGCTACACCTTC
CASNPDLTYGYTF
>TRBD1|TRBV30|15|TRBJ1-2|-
TGTGCCTGCCTTGACACCCTACAGGGGCACTATGGCTACACCTTC
CACLDTLQGHYGYTF
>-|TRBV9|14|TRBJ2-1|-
TGTGCCAGCAGCGTAGTCGGTGACTACAATGAGCAGTTCTTC
CASSVVGDYNEQFF
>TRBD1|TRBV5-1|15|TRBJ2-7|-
TGCGCCAGCAGCACTGGACAGGCGAGATCCTACGAGCAGTACTTC
CASSTGQARSYEQYF
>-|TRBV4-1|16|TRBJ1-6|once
TGCGCCAGCAGCCCCAGCGGCGCAGGGTTGAATTCACCCCTCCACTTT
CASSPSGAGLNSPLHF
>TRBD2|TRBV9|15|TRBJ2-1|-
TGTGCCAGCAGCCTGACTAGCGACCGCTACAATGAGCAGTTCTTC
CASSLTSDRYNEQFF
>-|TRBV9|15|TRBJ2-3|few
TGTGCCAGCAGCGTTCAAGGGTTTATCACAGATACGCAGTATTTT
CASSVQGFITDTQYF
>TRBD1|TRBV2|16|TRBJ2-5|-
TGTGCCAGCAAACCCTATTTGGACAGGGTTCAAGAGACCCAGTACTTC
CASKPYLDRVQETQYF
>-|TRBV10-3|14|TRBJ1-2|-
TGTGCCATCAGTGAGTCCCCCCCTAACTATGGCTACACCTTC
CAISESPPNYGYTF
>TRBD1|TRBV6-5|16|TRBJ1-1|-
TGTGCCAGCAGTTACGGGAGGACAGGCGCAAACACTGAAGCTTTCTTT
CASSYGRTGANTEAFF
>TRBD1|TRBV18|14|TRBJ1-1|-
TGTGCCAGCTCACCAAACAGGGGGGGGACTGAAGCTTTCTTT
CASSPNRGGTEAFF
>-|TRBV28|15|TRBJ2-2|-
TGTGCCAGCAGCTTCTTATTGCGGGGTACCGGGGAGCTGTTTTTT
CASSFLLRGTGELFF